This passage covers 21 T cell receptor beta chains from one sample sequenced in a study of early T cells in non-severe SARS-CoV-2 infection. MiXCR, run by TCRdb on the 5' RACE reads, gives a single entry per CDR3 protein. The sample lists some 64,000 distinct CDR3 sequences, roughly 21% occurring once. Sequences were derived from whole blood, sampled at baseline. These receptors were taken from an adult who was a healthcare worker with PCR-confirmed SARS-CoV-2 infection or an uninfected control (not recorded which).

The rearrangement links TRBV4-1 to TRBJ2-3, with a tentative D call TRBD1 (6 bases). The germline V gene has CDR1 MGHRA and CDR2 YSYEKL. Trimming pared 2 bases from V and 6 bases from J, leaving 18 bases between. The CDR3 covers 16 residues. Here the CDR3 DNA reads TGCGCCAGCAGCCAACCCGGGACATGGAAATGGGATACGCAGTATTTT. Amino acids: CASSQPGTWKWDTQYF.

In its sample, this clonotype was seen a few times. V and J are TRBV7-2 and TRBJ2-7; the D is unclear. V was shortened by 5 bases and J by 0 bases, with 5 bases between the two germline ends. Germline loops: CDR1 SGHTA, CDR2 FQGNSA. The CDR3 runs to 12 residues. CDR3 in amino acids: CASSANSYEQYF. The CDR3 DNA follows: TGTGCCAGCAGCGCCAACTCCTACGAGCAGTACTTC.

The rearrangement links TRBV5-1 to TRBJ1-2, with a weak D call TRBD1 (6 bases). The CDR3 covers 13 residues. Germline V lookup: CDR1 SGHRS, CDR2 YFSETQ. V lost 4 bases to trimming and J lost 1 base, with 8 bases between them. The CDR3 spells CASSPDSNYGYTF. In DNA, the CDR3 is TGCGCCAGCAGCCCGGACAGTAACTATGGCTACACCTTC.

There are a few counts of this clonotype. The V and J genes are TRBV5-1 and TRBJ1-4, with 8 bases lining up with TRBD1. From germline, CDR1 is SGHRS and CDR2 YFSETQ. CDR3 length equals 15 residues. Trimming removed 5 bases from V and 3 bases from J; junction bases left unmatched: 6. In nucleotides, the CDR3 is TGCGCCAGCAGATCCCAGGGGGCGGCTAATGAAAAACTGTTTTTT. Translating gives CASRSQGAANEKLFF.

This clonotype was observed a few times. The rearrangement uses TRBV5-1 and TRBJ2-6; 7 bases align to TRBD1. Germline trimming cut 0 bases from V and 4 bases from J; bases unmatched to any gene: 7. The CDR3 is made up of 17 amino acids. Germline V gene data show CDR1 as SGHRS and CDR2 as YFSETQ. CDR3 sequence (DNA): TGCGCCAGCAGCTTGGCCCCACAGGGGACCGGGGCCAACGTCCTGACTTTC. Translation gives CASSLAPQGTGANVLTF.

The J gene is TRBJ2-3, the V gene TRBV12-3 or TRBV12-4; D unclear. V was trimmed by 2 bases and J by 0 bases, leaving 6 bases between them. The CDR3 has 14 amino acids. The chain's CDR3 is CASSLFQSTDTQYF. CDR3 nucleotide sequence: TGTGCCAGCAGTTTATTCCAGAGCACAGATACGCAGTATTTT.

There are many counts of this clonotype. The CDR3 DNA follows: TGTGCCAGCTCACCCGGACAGGGGATACATGGCGACTATGGCTACACCTTC. Translating gives CASSPGQGIHGDYGYTF. The rearrangement links TRBV18 to TRBJ1-2, with 9 bases matching TRBD1. Germline CDR1 KGHSH, CDR2 LQKENI. V lost 3 bases to trimming and J lost 3 bases; unmatched junction nucleotides: 11. This CDR3 comprises 17 residues.

This clonotype was seen a handful of times. The V call is TRBV4-2, the J call TRBJ1-2, with D possibly matching TRBD1 (6 bases). This CDR3 is built from 13 residues. Germline V gene data show CDR1 as LGHNA and CDR2 as YNFKEQ. The V gene lost 6 bases and the J gene lost 4 bases, with 12 bases spanning the gap. CDR3 residues: CASRNRAGYGYTF. In nucleotides, the CDR3 is TGTGCCAGCAGAAACAGGGCTGGCTATGGCTACACCTTC.

This chain uses TRBV2 with TRBJ2-7; D is unclear. The CDR3 has 9 amino acids. The germline CDR1 and CDR2 sequences are SNHLY and FYNNEI. V dropped 7 bases and J dropped 7 bases, with 5 bases sitting between them. As DNA, the CDR3 is TGTGCCAGCAATAGAGAGCAGTACTTC. It specifies CASNREQYF.

This clonotype occurred a few times. The V gene is TRBV6-5, the J gene TRBJ2-3, with 9 bases identical to TRBD1. V was pared by 6 bases and J by 4 bases, with 5 bases of the junction left unmatched. The CDR3 contains 14 residues. CDR1 is MNHEY, CDR2 SVGAGI, per germline. In nucleotides, the CDR3 is TGTGCCAGCAGAAAGGGACAGGGTCCAGATACGCAGTATTTT. This encodes CASRKGQGPDTQYF.

This clonotype was detected many times. The chain is built from TRBV29-1 and TRBJ2-1; D unresolved. Trimming cost V 0 bases and J 5 bases, with 17 bases left between them. The CDR3 is made up of 16 amino acids. The V gene's germline CDR1 is SQVTM and CDR2 ANQGSEA. The CDR3 DNA follows: TGCAGCGTTGAAGATCCTCGCCCTAGACGACACAATGAGCAGTTCTTC. Residues: CSVEDPRPRRHNEQFF.

The genes are TRBV12-3 or TRBV12-4 and TRBJ2-7; 7 bases map to TRBD2. The CDR3 runs to 15 residues. Losses at the gene ends were 6 bases for V and 4 bases for J; bases not matched to a gene: 12. CDR3 bases: TGTGCCAGCAGCCAACTGGGGGAGGGTAGGTACGAGCAGTACTTC. Amino acid sequence: CASSQLGEGRYEQYF.

This rearrangement joins TRBV30 to TRBJ1-6; D gene uncertain. The length of the CDR3 is 13 residues. Trimming removed 5 bases at V and 7 bases at J, with 12 bases between. From germline, CDR1 is GTSNPN and CDR2 SVGIG (reference sequence). DNA of the CDR3: TGTGCCTGGGGACCCTTTTCCAATTCACCCCTCCACTTT. The encoded protein is CAWGPFSNSPLHF.

V is TRBV9 and J is TRBJ2-3; TRBD1 matches at 8 bases. J gave up 4 bases and V 3 bases, and 4 bases lay outside the gene matches. The CDR3 totals 14 residues. CDR1 and CDR2 from the germline V gene are SGDLS and YYNGEE. This CDR3 reads CASSDDRGADTQYF. DNA for the CDR3: TGTGCCAGCAGCGACGACAGGGGCGCAGATACGCAGTATTTT.

This clonotype has at least ten counts. This chain connects TRBV7-8 to TRBJ2-1; 9 positions agree with TRBD1. This CDR3 spans 15 amino acids. CDR1 and CDR2 (germline): SGHVS, FQNEAQ. V lost 1 base to trimming and J lost 4 bases; unmatched junction nucleotides: 2. CDR3 in amino acids: CASSLGGQGYNEQFF. In DNA, the CDR3 is TGTGCCAGCAGCTTAGGGGGACAGGGTTACAATGAGCAGTTCTTC.

This clonotype was seen a handful of times. The chain combines TRBV7-3 with TRBJ2-7; 8 bases map to TRBD1. CDR3 length: 14 amino acids. V was clipped by 3 bases and J by 2 bases; unmatched bases: 3. CDR1 and CDR2 from the germline V gene are SGHTA and FQGTGA. This CDR3 reads CASSFGTGPYEQYF. The CDR3 coding sequence is TGTGCCAGCAGCTTCGGGACAGGTCCCTACGAGCAGTACTTC.

The chain joins TRBV7-8 to TRBJ1-2, with no clear D. The CDR3 has 16 amino acids. CDR1 and CDR2 (germline): SGHVS, FQNEAQ. Trimming removed 5 bases at V and 0 bases at J, with 16 bases between. The CDR3 sequence: CASSPLTVFANYGYTF. DNA for the CDR3: TGTGCCAGCAGCCCCCTCACGGTCTTTGCTAACTATGGCTACACCTTC.

This clonotype was seen more than once but under ten times. The V call is TRBV29-1, the J call TRBJ2-7; tentative D call: TRBD1 (6 bases). CDR3 length: 12 residues. The germline V gene encodes CDR1 SQVTM and CDR2 ANQGSEA. V lost 7 bases and J 5 bases, leaving 15 bases between the germline ends. This CDR3 is CSATTGPNEQYF. CDR3 DNA sequence: TGCAGCGCTACGACAGGTCCAAACGAGCAGTACTTC.

The V gene is TRBV11-2, the J gene TRBJ2-3, with 8 bases fitting TRBD2. This CDR3 is 17 amino acids long. Losses at the gene ends were 3 bases for V and 8 bases for J; bases not matched to a gene: 16. Germline V CDR1 and CDR2: SGHAT, FQNNGV. In DNA, the CDR3 is TGTGCCAGCAGCTTCCCCATGGTAGCGGGAACCACGGGTACGCAGTATTTT. Translation: CASSFPMVAGTTGTQYF. Full variable domain (rest looked up from reference TRBV11-2 and TRBJ2-3): EAGVAQSPRYKIIEKRQSVAFWCNPISGHATLYWYQQILGQGPKLLIQFQNNGVVDDSQLPKDRFSAERLKGVDSTLKIQPAKLEDSAVYLCASSFPMVAGTTGTQYFGPGTRLTVL.

This chain uses TRBV5-1 with TRBJ2-5, with TRBD1 identical over 7 bases. The CDR3 totals 16 residues. Per the germline V gene, CDR1 is SGHRS and CDR2 is YFSETQ. V trimming: 4 bases; J trimming: 4 bases; junction bases outside the gene matches: 13. CDR3 sequence (DNA): TGCGCCAGCAGCCCCGGACAGGTCCACGTCGGAGAGACCCAGTACTTC. It translates to CASSPGQVHVGETQYF. The whole variable domain, remainder taken from reference TRBV5-1 and TRBJ2-5, is KAGVTQTPRYLIKTRGQQVTLSCSPISGHRSVSWYQQTPGQGLQFLFEYFSETQRNKGNFPGRFSGRQFSNSRSEMNVSTLELGDSALYLCASSPGQVHVGETQYFGPGTRLLVL.

This chain links TRBV30 with TRBJ2-3; D is ambiguous. Germline V gene lookup returns CDR1 GTSNPN and CDR2 SVGIG (reference sequence). Trimming stripped 0 bases from V and 3 bases from J, with 7 bases between. This CDR3 spans 13 amino acids. The CDR3 DNA sequence: TGTGCCTGGAGTGTACAGCCAACAGATACGCAGTATTTT. Its translation: CAWSVQPTDTQYF.